This note documents a single TCR beta chain sequence. Antigen unknown. This sample stems from a study of T cell repertoires in cytomegalovirus infection. Study information: It was the public TCR beta signatures that indicated both CMV infection and matching HLA type. Overall study findings and caveats: The ex vivo response was dominated by HLA-C-restricted CMV-specific TCR beta clonotypes. Totalled public TCR beta family frequency picked out people who carried CMV plus the relevant HLA.

CDR1 is SQVTM, CDR2 ANQGSEA, per germline. CDR3 length equals 11 residues. V was clipped by 5 bases and J by 8 bases; unmatched bases: 4. TCRdb ran MiXCR on the reads and lists one entry per CDR3 protein. The data contain 250,000 or so distinct CDR3 sequences, about 15% of them singletons. The chain uses TRBV29-1 and TRBJ1-1; 8 bases are a match to TRBD1. Material for sequencing was CD8+ T cells from PBMCs. This clonotype was sampled from a human donor in good health (CMV status not recorded). Some clones in this sample may be carry-over from other donors' samples. As DNA, the CDR3 is TGCAGCGTTACAAGACAGGGGGAAGCTTTCTTT. This gives the protein CSVTRQGEAFF.